Sequencing of this T cell receptor (beta chain) was carried out in a study of blood T cell repertoires in COVID-19. The wider study: Sample material is recorded as cDNA or gDNA derived from T cells, B-cell-depleted T cells, or PBMCs.

Trimming removed 3 bases at V and 1 base at J, with 12 bases between. In germline, CDR1 is SNHLY, CDR2 FYNNEI. The CDR3 contains 16 residues. Sequencing used immunoSEQ multiplex PCR; TCRdb keeps in-frame clones, though not all of them. The table has about 150,000 clones, around four fifths seen once; the top ten hold around 6.5%. Cohort assignment relied on participant-reported clinical history. The chain carries TRBV2 and TRBJ2-2; no firm D call. The source is a woman in her thirties or forties who had recovered from COVID-19. Material: PBMCs or T cells enriched from blood (not recorded which). The CDR3 region is CASSDEVFVNTGELFF. Here the CDR3 DNA reads TGTGCCAGCAGTGATGAGGTATTCGTGAACACCGGGGAGCTGTTTTTT.